Sequencing of this T cell receptor beta chain was carried out in a study of shared clonotypes between healthy human individuals. The overall study: Sampling drew on donors who were two women and a few men aged 18 to 49.

As to this clone: Antigen specificity is unknown.

TCRdb keeps only in-frame clones here, not all; method: immunoSEQ multiplex PCR. The data contain roughly 2,300,000 clones, about nine tenths of them singletons. The CDR3 has 15 amino acids. V was shortened by 0 bases and J by 6 bases, with 13 bases between the two germline ends. Germline loops: CDR1 SGDLS, CDR2 YYNGEE. Study-wide findings and caveats: The study found roughly 5.3% of naive CD4 clonotypes shared across a handful of donors.

Each donor was a Caucasian adult residing in Nashville, Tennessee. It was into CD45RA+ naive and CD45RA-negative memory subsets that the CD4+ cells were split. The receptor was isolated from a man younger than 35 in good health. Some clones in this sample may be carry-over from other donors' samples. Sequences were obtained from naive CD4+ T cells from PBMCs. Subset here: CD45RA+ positively selected. The chain joins TRBV9 to TRBJ2-1; a weak D match, TRBD1 (6 bases). CDR3 in amino acids: CASSVDPGVGNEQFF. The DNA for the CDR3 is TGTGCCAGCAGCGTAGACCCAGGGGTGGGCAATGAGCAGTTCTTC.